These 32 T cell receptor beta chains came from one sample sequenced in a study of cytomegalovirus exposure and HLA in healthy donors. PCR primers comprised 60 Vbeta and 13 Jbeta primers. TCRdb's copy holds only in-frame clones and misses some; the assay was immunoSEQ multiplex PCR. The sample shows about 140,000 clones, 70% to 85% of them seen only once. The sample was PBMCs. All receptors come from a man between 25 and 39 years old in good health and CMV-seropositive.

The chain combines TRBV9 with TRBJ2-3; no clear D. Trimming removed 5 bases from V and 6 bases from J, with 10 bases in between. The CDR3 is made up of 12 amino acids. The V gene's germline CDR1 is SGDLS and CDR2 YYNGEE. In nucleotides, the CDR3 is TGTGCCAGCAGTGGAGACGCCGATACGCAGTATTTT. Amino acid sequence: CASSGDADTQYF.

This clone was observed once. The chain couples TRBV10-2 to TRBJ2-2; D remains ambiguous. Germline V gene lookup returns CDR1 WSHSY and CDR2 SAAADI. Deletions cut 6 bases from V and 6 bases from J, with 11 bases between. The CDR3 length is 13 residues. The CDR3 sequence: CASSLTVAGELFF. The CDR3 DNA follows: TGCGCCAGCAGCCTGACTGTAGCCGGGGAGCTGTTTTTT.

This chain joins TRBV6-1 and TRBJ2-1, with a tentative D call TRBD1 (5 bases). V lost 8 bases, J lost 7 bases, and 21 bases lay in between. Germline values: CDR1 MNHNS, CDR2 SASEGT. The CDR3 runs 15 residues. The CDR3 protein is CASETGSTTWNEQFF. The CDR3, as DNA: TGTGCCAGCGAAACAGGTTCAACTACGTGGAATGAGCAGTTCTTC.

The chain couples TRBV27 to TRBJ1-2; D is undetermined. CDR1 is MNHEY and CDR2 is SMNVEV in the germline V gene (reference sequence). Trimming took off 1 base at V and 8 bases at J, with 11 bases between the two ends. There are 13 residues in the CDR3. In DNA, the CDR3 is TGTGCCAGCAGTTTATTCGTCGAGGGCGGCTACACCTTC. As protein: CASSLFVEGGYTF.

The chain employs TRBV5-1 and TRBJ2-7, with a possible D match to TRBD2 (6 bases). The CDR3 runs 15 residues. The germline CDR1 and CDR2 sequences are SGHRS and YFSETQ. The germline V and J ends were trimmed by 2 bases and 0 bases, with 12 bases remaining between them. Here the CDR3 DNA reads TGCGCCAGCAGCTTCGTGGAGGGTGGCTCCTACGAGCAGTACTTC. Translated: CASSFVEGGSYEQYF.

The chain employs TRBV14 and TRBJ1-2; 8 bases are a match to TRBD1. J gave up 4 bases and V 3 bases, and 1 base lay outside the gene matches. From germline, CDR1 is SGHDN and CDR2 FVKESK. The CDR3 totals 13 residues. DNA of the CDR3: TGTGCCAGCAGCCAGGGACAGGTCTATGGCTACACCTTC. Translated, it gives CASSQGQVYGYTF. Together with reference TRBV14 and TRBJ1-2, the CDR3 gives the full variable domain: EAGVTQFPSHSVIEKGQTVTLRCDPISGHDNLYWYRRVMGKEIKFLLHFVKESKQDESGMPNNRFLAERTGGTYSTLKVQPAELEDSGVYFCASSQGQVYGYTFGSGTRLTVV.

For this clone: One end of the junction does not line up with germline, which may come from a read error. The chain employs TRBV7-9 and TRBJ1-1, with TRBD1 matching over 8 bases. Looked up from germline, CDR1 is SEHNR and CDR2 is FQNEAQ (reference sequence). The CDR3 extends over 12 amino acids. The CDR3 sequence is CSSSLDTGGAFF. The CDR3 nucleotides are TGTTCCAGCAGCTTAGATACAGGGGGAGCTTTCTTT.

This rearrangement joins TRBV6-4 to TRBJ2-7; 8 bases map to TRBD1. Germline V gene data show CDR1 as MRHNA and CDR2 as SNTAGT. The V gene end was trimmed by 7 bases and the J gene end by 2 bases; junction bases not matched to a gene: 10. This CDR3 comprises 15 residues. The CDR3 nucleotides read TGTGCCAGCAACGGCGACAGGGGTGGGGCCTACGAGCAGTACTTC. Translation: CASNGDRGGAYEQYF.

The CDR3 is CASRRDSWNEQFF. CDR3 nucleotides: TGTGCCAGCAGACGGGACAGTTGGAATGAGCAGTTCTTC. The chain is built from TRBV2 and TRBJ2-1; the match to TRBD1 covers 7 bases. CDR1 and CDR2 (germline): SNHLY, FYNNEI. The CDR3 spans 13 residues. V was pared by 6 bases and J by 7 bases, with 6 bases of the junction left unmatched.

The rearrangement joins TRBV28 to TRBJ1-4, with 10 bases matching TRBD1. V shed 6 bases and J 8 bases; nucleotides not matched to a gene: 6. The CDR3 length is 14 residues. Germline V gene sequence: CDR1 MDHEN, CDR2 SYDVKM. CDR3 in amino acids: CASSTTGGFEKLFF. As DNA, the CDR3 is TGTGCCAGCAGCACGACAGGGGGCTTCGAAAAACTGTTTTTT.

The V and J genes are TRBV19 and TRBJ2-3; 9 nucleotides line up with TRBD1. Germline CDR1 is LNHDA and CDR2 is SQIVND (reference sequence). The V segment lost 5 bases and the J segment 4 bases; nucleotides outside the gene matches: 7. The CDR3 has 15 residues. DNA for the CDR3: TGTGCCAGTAGTGCCGGGACAGGGTGGGCAGATACGCAGTATTTT. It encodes CASSAGTGWADTQYF. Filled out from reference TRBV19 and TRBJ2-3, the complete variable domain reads DGGITQSPKYLFRKEGQNVTLSCEQNLNHDAMYWYRQDPGQGLRLIYYSQIVNDFQKGDIAEGYSVSREKKESFPLTVTSAQKNPTAFYLCASSAGTGWADTQYFGPGTRLTVL.

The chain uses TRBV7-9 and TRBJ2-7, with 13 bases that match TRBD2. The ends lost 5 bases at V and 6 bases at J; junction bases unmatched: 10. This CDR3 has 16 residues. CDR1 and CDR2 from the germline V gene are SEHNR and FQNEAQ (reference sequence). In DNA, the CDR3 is TGTGCCAGCAGCGCCCTACTAGCGGGAGGGCCTGGCGAGCAGTACTTC. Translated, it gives CASSALLAGGPGEQYF. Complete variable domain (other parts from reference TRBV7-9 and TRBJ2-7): DTGVSQNPRHKITKRGQNVTFRCDPISEHNRLYWYRQTLGQGPEFLTYFQNEAQLEKSRLLSDRFSAERPKGSFSTLEIQRTEQGDSAMYLCASSALLAGGPGEQYFGPGTRLTVT.

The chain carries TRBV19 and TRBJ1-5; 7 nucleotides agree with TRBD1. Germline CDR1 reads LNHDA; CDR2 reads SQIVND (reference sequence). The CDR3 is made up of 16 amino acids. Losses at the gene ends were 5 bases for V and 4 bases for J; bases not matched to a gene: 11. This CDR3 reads CASSPTRTGLNQPQHF. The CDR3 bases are TGTGCCAGTAGTCCTACCCGGACAGGTTTAAATCAGCCCCAGCATTTT.

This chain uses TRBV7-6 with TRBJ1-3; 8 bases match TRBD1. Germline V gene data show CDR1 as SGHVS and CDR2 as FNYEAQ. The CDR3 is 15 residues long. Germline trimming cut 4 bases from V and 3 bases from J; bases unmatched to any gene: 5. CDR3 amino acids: CASSSGQGSGNTIYF. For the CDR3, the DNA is TGTGCCAGCAGCTCCGGACAGGGAAGTGGAAACACCATATATTTT.

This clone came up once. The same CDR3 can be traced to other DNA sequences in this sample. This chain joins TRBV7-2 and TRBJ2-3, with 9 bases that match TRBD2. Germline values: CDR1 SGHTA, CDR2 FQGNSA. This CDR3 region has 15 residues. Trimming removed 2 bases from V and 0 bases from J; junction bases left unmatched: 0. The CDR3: CASSLTSGSTDTQYF. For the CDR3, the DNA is TGTGCCAGCAGCTTAACTAGCGGGAGCACAGATACGCAGTATTTT.

DNA of the CDR3: TGTGCCAGCAGCTTGTACCCCGGGGATGAAGCTTTCTTT. It encodes CASSLYPGDEAFF. The gene calls are TRBV5-6 and TRBJ1-1; no reliable D call. Germline V gene lookup returns CDR1 SGHDT and CDR2 YYEEEE. This CDR3 has 13 amino acids. V was clipped by 1 base and J by 7 bases, with 11 bases between them.

Here the CDR3 DNA reads TGCGCCAGCAGCTCTCAGGGGGATAGGGAGACCCAGTACTTC. It specifies CASSSQGDRETQYF. V usage is TRBV5-1 and J usage is TRBJ2-5; 7 bases fit TRBD1. Germline V gene lookup returns CDR1 SGHRS and CDR2 YFSETQ. This CDR3 contains 14 residues. V dropped 3 bases and J dropped 5; count of bases not matched to a gene: 7.

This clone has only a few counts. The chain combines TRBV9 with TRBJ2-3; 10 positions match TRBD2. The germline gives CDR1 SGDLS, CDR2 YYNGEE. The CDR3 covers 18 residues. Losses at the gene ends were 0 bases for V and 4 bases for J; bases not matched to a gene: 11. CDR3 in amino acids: CASSVASSSGGAADTQYF. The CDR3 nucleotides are TGTGCCAGCAGCGTAGCATCGTCCAGCGGGGGGGCCGCAGATACGCAGTATTTT. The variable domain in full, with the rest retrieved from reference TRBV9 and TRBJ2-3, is DSGVTQTPKHLITATGQRVTLRCSPRSGDLSVYWYQQSLDQGLQFLIQYYNGEERAKGNILERFSAQQFPDLHSELNLSSLELGDSALYFCASSVASSSGGAADTQYFGPGTRLTVL.

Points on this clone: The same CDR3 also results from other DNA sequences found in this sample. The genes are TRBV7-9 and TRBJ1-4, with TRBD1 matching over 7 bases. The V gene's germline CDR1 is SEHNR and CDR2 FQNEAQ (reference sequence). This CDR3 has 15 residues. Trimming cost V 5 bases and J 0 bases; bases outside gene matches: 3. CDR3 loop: CASSPGTATNEKLFF. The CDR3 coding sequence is TGTGCCAGCAGCCCGGGGACAGCAACTAATGAAAAACTGTTTTTT. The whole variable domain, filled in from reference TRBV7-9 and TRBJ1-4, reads DTGVSQNPRHKITKRGQNVTFRCDPISEHNRLYWYRQTLGQGPEFLTYFQNEAQLEKSRLLSDRFSAERPKGSFSTLEIQRTEQGDSAMYLCASSPGTATNEKLFFGSGTQLSVL.

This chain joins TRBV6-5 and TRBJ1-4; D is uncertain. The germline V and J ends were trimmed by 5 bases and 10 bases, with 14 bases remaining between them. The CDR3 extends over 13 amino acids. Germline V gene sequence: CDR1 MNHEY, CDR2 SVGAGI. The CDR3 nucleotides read TGTGCCAGCAGTCCCGCTCAGGAGGGAAAACTGTTTTTT. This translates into CASSPAQEGKLFF.

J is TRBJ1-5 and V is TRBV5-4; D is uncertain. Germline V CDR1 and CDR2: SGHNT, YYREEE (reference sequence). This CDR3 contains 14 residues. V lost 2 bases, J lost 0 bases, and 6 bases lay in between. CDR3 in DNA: TGTGCCAGCAGCTTCTCCCCTAGCAATCAGCCCCAGCATTTT. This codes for CASSFSPSNQPQHF.

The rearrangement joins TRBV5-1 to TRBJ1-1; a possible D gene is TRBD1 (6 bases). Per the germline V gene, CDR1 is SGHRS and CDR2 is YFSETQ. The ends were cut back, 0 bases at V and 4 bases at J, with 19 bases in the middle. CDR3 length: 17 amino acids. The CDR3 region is CASSLAGGYREGTEAFF. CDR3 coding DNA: TGCGCCAGCAGCTTGGCCGGGGGGTACAGGGAGGGCACTGAAGCTTTCTTT.

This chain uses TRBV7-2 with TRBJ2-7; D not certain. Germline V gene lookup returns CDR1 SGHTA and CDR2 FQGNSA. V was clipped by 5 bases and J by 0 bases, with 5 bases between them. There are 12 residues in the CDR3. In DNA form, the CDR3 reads TGTGCCAGCAGCCTATTCTCCTACGAGCAGTACTTC. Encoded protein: CASSLFSYEQYF. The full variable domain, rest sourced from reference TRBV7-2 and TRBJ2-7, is GAGVSQSPSNKVTEKGKDVELRCDPISGHTALYWYRQSLGQGLEFLIYFQGNSAPDKSGLPSDRFSAERTGGSVSTLTIQRTQQEDSAVYLCASSLFSYEQYFGPGTRLTVT.

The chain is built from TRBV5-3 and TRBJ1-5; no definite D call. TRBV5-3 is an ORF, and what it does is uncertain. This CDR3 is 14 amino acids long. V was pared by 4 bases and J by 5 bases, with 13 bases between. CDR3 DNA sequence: TGTGCCAGAAGCCCTACTGGGCGGGATCAGCCCCAGCATTTT. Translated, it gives CARSPTGRDQPQHF.

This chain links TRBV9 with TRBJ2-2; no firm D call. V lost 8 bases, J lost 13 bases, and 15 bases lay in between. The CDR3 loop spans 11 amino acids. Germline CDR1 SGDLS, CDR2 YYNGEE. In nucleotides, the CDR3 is TGTGCCAGGACCCCATTCGGCGGGCTGTTTTTT. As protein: CARTPFGGLFF.

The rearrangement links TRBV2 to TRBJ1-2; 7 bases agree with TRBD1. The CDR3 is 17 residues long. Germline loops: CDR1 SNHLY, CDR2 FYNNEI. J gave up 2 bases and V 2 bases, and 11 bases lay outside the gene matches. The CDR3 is CASSEMGAPQGNYGYTF. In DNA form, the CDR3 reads TGTGCCAGCAGTGAAATGGGAGCCCCACAGGGGAACTATGGCTACACCTTC. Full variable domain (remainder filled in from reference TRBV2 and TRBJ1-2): EPEVTQTPSHQVTQMGQEVILRCVPISNHLYFYWYRQILGQKVEFLVSFYNNEISEKSEIFDDQFSVERPDGSNFTLKIRSTKLEDSAMYFCASSEMGAPQGNYGYTFGSGTRLTVV.

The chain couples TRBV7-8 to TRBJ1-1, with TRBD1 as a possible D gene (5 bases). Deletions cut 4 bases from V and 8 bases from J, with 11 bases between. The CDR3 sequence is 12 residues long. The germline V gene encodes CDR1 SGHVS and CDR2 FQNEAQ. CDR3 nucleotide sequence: TGTGCCAGCAGCTCGTCCCGGGGGGAAGCTTTCTTT. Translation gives CASSSSRGEAFF.

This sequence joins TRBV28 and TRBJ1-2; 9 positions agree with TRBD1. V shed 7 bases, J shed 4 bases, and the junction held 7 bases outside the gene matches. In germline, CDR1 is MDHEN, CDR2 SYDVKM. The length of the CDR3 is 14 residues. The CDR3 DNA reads TGTGCCAGCACCCTACAGGGGGCAGGCTATGGCTACACCTTC. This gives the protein CASTLQGAGYGYTF.

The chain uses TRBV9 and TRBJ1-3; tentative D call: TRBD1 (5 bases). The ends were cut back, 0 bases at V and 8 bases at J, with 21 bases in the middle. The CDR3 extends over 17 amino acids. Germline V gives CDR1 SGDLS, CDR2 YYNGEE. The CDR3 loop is CASSVGGAGTRGDTIYF. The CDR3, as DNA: TGTGCCAGCAGCGTAGGAGGAGCGGGGACTCGCGGGGACACCATATATTTT.

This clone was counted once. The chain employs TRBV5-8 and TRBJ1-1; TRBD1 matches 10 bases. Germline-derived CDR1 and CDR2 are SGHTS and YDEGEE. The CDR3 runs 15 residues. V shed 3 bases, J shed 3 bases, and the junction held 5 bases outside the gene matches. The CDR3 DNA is TGTGCCAGCAGCTCCGGGACAGGGGAGTACACTGAAGCTTTCTTT. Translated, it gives CASSSGTGEYTEAFF.

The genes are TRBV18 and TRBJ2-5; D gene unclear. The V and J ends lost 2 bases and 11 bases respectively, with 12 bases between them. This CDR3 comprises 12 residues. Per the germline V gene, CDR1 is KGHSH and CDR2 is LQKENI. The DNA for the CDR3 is TGTGCCAGCTCACCAGATGCGGCTGGGCAGTACTTC. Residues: CASSPDAAGQYF.

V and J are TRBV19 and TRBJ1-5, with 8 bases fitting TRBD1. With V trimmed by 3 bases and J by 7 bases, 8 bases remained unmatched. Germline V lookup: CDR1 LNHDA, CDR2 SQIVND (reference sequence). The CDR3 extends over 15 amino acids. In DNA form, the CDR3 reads TGTGCCAGTAGTATGCGGACAGGGTGGGACCAGCCCCAGCATTTT. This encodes CASSMRTGWDQPQHF.